This entry lists 32 T cell receptor beta chains sequenced from one sample in a study of shared clonotypes between healthy human individuals (TCRdb year 2020). The receptor library was made with the immunoSEQ multiplex PCR assay. The source is immuneACCESS, and TCRdb retained only in-frame sequences with V and J called. Part of the clones is not carried over; for the studies checked, unresolved V genes explain less than half of this, and the remainder is unexplained. The sample table shows around 500,000 clones, and over 70% are seen once. In total, the top ten clones hold approximately 12% of the sample. Sequencing was performed on PBMCs. The receptor source for this set is a woman aged 35 to 49 in good health. Some clones in this sample may be carry-over from other donors' samples.

This clone was counted once. The J gene is TRBJ2-7, the V gene TRBV5-4; 12 bases match TRBD2. The germline V gene has CDR1 SGHNT and CDR2 YYREEE (reference sequence). The CDR3 has 15 amino acids. V was pared by 5 bases and J by 2 bases, with 5 bases of the junction left unmatched. CDR3 amino acids: CASSNGLAGTYEQYF. DNA of the CDR3: TGTGCCAGCAGTAACGGACTAGCGGGAACCTACGAGCAGTACTTC.

As for this clone: It is likely a read error: a sequence one base away is far more abundant. This specimen includes other DNA sequences encoding the same CDR3. This chain uses TRBV11-2 with TRBJ2-2; TRBD2 might be the D (6 bases). Germline-derived CDR1 and CDR2 are SGHAT and FQNNGV. The CDR3 is 15 residues long. DNA for the CDR3: TGTGCTAGCAGCTCCCTCGGGGGGAACACCGGGGAGCTGTTTTTT. Protein sequence: CASSSLGGNTGELFF.

As for this clone: At the DNA level, this CDR3 is encoded by other sequences in the same sample as well. CDR3 nucleotides: TGTGCCTGGAGTGTTGGGGGTGAGACCCAGTACTTC. This codes for CAWSVGGETQYF. The chain links TRBV30 to TRBJ2-5; D tentatively reads TRBD1 or TRBD2 (5 bases each). Germline V lookup: CDR1 GTSNPN, CDR2 SVGIG (reference sequence). CDR3 length: 12 amino acids. Trimming pared 0 bases from V and 5 bases from J, leaving 7 bases between.

The chain uses TRBV28 and TRBJ2-4; D is uncertain. Germline CDR1 reads MDHEN; CDR2 reads SYDVKM. This CDR3 has 13 residues. Trimming took 4 bases from V and 0 from J, leaving 4 bases between them. The CDR3 coding sequence is TGTGCCAGCAGTTCGGTAGCCAAAAACATTCAGTACTTC. Translating gives CASSSVAKNIQYF.

As to this clone: A much larger clone lies a single base off, so this may be a read error. Other nucleotide sequences from this sample produce the same CDR3. J is TRBJ2-1 and V is TRBV10-2; TRBD2 matches at 12 bases. CDR3 length: 21 residues. From germline, CDR1 is WSHSY and CDR2 SAAADI. V dropped 4 bases and J dropped 8; count of bases not matched to a gene: 24. This CDR3 is CASSGRFGAALAGGPGDEQFF. CDR3 DNA: TGCGCCAGCAGTGGAAGGTTTGGGGCCGCCCTAGCGGGGGGGCCGGGGGATGAGCAGTTCTTC.

The chain has TRBV4-3 and TRBJ2-2; 14 bases match TRBD2. The CDR3 contains 16 residues. Germline V gene data show CDR1 as LGHNA and CDR2 as YSLEER. J gave up 6 bases and V 1 base, and 1 base lay outside the gene matches. Written as DNA, the CDR3 is TGCGCCAGCAGCCAAGGGACTAGCGGGAGGCCCGGGGAGCTGTTTTTT. Translating it yields CASSQGTSGRPGELFF.

The chain combines TRBV7-9 with TRBJ1-3, with no clear D. V gave up 1 base and J gave up 2 bases, with 9 bases separating them. The CDR3 extends over 15 amino acids. CDR1 SEHNR and CDR2 FQNEAQ come from the germline V gene (reference sequence). The CDR3 nucleotides read TGTGCCAGCAGCTTAGGTTACAGCCCTGGAAACACCATATATTTT. Encoded protein: CASSLGYSPGNTIYF.

V is TRBV5-1 and J is TRBJ2-7; possibly TRBD1 for D (6 bases). This CDR3 is built from 14 residues. Trimming stripped 4 bases from V and 2 bases from J, with 13 bases between. Germline values: CDR1 SGHRS, CDR2 YFSETQ. The CDR3 sequence: CASSPRDIAYEQYF. The CDR3 DNA reads as TGCGCCAGCAGCCCCCGGGACATAGCCTACGAGCAGTACTTC.

The chain is built from TRBV5-6 and TRBJ1-3, with no clear D. The CDR3 has 14 residues. The V gene's germline CDR1 is SGHDT and CDR2 YYEEEE. The V gene lost 1 base and the J gene lost 7 bases, with 12 bases spanning the gap. CDR3 DNA sequence: TGTGCCAGCAGCTTGAGGAGGCTTGGGAACACCATATATTTT. This codes for CASSLRRLGNTIYF.

Notes on this clone: This probably arose from a read error, given a far larger clone one base away. V usage is TRBV11-1 and J usage is TRBJ1-1; TRBD1 is a possible D gene (5 bases). V was cut by 5 bases and J by 5 bases, with 12 bases left in between. Germline loops: CDR1 SGHAT, CDR2 FQDESV (reference sequence). CDR3 length equals 13 residues. DNA for the CDR3: TGTGCCAGCAGCCCCAGTGGGGGGACTGAAGCTTTCTTT. It translates to CASSPSGGTEAFF.

The table lists this clone with a count of one. The J gene is TRBJ2-7, the V gene TRBV28; 10 positions agree with TRBD2. V lost 5 bases and J lost 1; bases outside the gene matches: 8. The CDR3 runs to 16 residues. Per germline, CDR1 MDHEN and CDR2 SYDVKM. The CDR3 spells CASSISAGGPSYEQYF. The CDR3 DNA follows: TGTGCCAGCAGTATATCAGCGGGAGGGCCTTCCTACGAGCAGTACTTC.

The gene calls are TRBV9 and TRBJ1-2, with D perhaps TRBD1 (5 bases). Germline CDR1 is SGDLS and CDR2 is YYNGEE. Deletions cut 0 bases from V and 4 bases from J, with 10 bases between. The CDR3 is 14 amino acids. CDR3 bases: TGTGCCAGCAGCGTAGATCAGGGCCCCTATGGCTACACCTTC. Its translation: CASSVDQGPYGYTF.

The gene calls are TRBV5-4 and TRBJ2-7; TRBD1 or TRBD2 may be the D gene (6 bases each). CDR1 and CDR2 (germline): SGHNT, YYREEE (reference sequence). The CDR3 has 14 residues. V lost 2 bases and J lost 4, with 13 bases in between. The CDR3: CASSFIGGDYEQYF. CDR3 nucleotides: TGTGCCAGCAGCTTTATCGGGGGCGATTACGAGCAGTACTTC.

This clone has just one count. This chain links TRBV6-5 with TRBJ1-1; D gene unclear. The CDR3 runs to 15 residues. Between the trimmed V and J ends, which lost 0 bases and 0 bases, there was a span of 8 bases. Germline V gene lookup returns CDR1 MNHEY and CDR2 SVGAGI. The DNA of the CDR3 is TGTGCCAGCAGTTACTCGCTCAGAATGAACACTGAAGCTTTCTTT. This codes for CASSYSLRMNTEAFF.

This chain links TRBV7-9 with TRBJ1-1; D not resolved. Germline V gene lookup returns CDR1 SEHNR and CDR2 FQNEAQ (reference sequence). The CDR3 length is 15 residues. Trimming took 5 bases from V and 3 from J, leaving 16 bases between them. In DNA form, the CDR3 reads TGTGCCAGCAGCCCCCCCTCGTTGCGGGACACTGAAGCTTTCTTT. Residues: CASSPPSLRDTEAFF.

This clone was found once. A read error likely explains this, since a far larger clone differs by one base. This sequence joins TRBV28 and TRBJ1-5, with D possibly matching TRBD1 (6 bases). Germline V CDR1 and CDR2: MDHEN, SYDVKM. Trimming took off 5 bases at V and 1 base at J, with 12 bases between the two ends. CDR3 length: 15 residues. In DNA, the CDR3 is TGTGCCAGCAGTCTAGGGGGTTTCAGCAATCAGCCCCAGCATTTT. It yields the protein CASSLGGFSNQPQHF. Full variable domain (remainder filled in from reference TRBV28 and TRBJ1-5): DVKVTQSSRYLVKRTGEKVFLECVQDMDHENMFWYRQDPGLGLRLIYFSYDVKMKEKGDIPEGYSVSREKKERFSLILESASTNQTSMYLCASSLGGFSNQPQHFGDGTRLSIL.

This clone was observed a few times. This CDR3 reads CASSQDSGGKAFF. The CDR3, as DNA: TGTGCCAGCAGCCAAGACTCAGGCGGGAAAGCTTTCTTT. The J gene is TRBJ1-1, the V gene TRBV4-2; D uncertain. Looked up from germline, CDR1 is LGHNA and CDR2 is YNFKEQ. The germline V and J ends were trimmed by 0 bases and 9 bases, with 11 bases remaining between them. The CDR3 consists of 13 residues.

This sequence joins TRBV25-1 and TRBJ2-1; the match to TRBD1 covers 10 bases. Unmatched junction bases numbered 12, after V lost 2 bases and J lost 8 bases. The germline CDR1 and CDR2 sequences are MGHDK and SYGVNS. CDR3 length: 17 amino acids. The CDR3, as DNA: TGTGCCAGCAGTGAACACCCTTCGGGGACAGGGGTCCATGAGCAGTTCTTC. Its translation: CASSEHPSGTGVHEQFF.

This rearrangement joins TRBV10-3 to TRBJ2-7, with 13 bases matching TRBD2. V gave up 7 bases and J gave up 5 bases; unmatched junction bases: 5. The CDR3 is made up of 14 amino acids. Germline values: CDR1 ENHRY, CDR2 SYGVKD. The CDR3 reads CAIKTGTSGDEQYF. Written as DNA, the CDR3 is TGTGCCATCAAAACCGGGACTAGCGGGGACGAGCAGTACTTC.

With respect to this clone: A single base is all that separates this from a far larger clone, so a read error is likely. Other DNA sequences within the sample encode an identical CDR3. The V call is TRBV30, the J call TRBJ2-2; TRBD2 aligns across 11 bases. CDR3 size: 17 residues. With 7 bases clipped from V and 4 bases from J, the junction kept 14 bases outside the gene matches. The germline CDR1 and CDR2 sequences are GTSNPN and SVGIG (reference sequence). The CDR3 DNA reads as TGTGCCTCAAACCTGACTAGCGGGATGGTTCGCACCGGGGAGCTGTTTTTT. Its translation: CASNLTSGMVRTGELFF.

This chain uses TRBV30 with TRBJ1-2; no clear D. Germline CDR1 reads GTSNPN; CDR2 reads SVGIG (reference sequence). The CDR3 totals 11 residues. V was shortened by 3 bases and J by 8 bases, with 10 bases between the two germline ends. The CDR3 sequence: CAWRPGRGYTF. The CDR3 DNA follows: TGTGCCTGGAGACCAGGACGCGGCTACACCTTC. Supplemented by reference TRBV30 and TRBJ1-2, the full variable domain reads SQTIHQWPATLVQPVGSPLSLECTVEGTSNPNLYWYRQAAGRGLQLLFYSVGIGQISSEVPQNLSASRPQDRQFILSSKKLLLSDSGFYLCAWRPGRGYTFGSGTRLTVV.

The CDR3 is CASSRDRQGAYEQYF. The CDR3, as DNA: TGTGCCAGCTCCCGCGACAGACAGGGGGCTTACGAGCAGTACTTC. The gene calls are TRBV18 and TRBJ2-7; 10 bases are a match to TRBD1. Germline V lookup: CDR1 KGHSH, CDR2 LQKENI. Losses at the gene ends were 6 bases for V and 4 bases for J; bases not matched to a gene: 9. The CDR3 length is 15 residues.

V gene TRBV5-1 combines with J gene TRBJ2-7, with TRBD1 matching over 11 bases. From germline, CDR1 is SGHRS and CDR2 YFSETQ. The CDR3 loop spans 17 amino acids. With V trimmed by 2 bases and J by 6 bases, 13 bases remained unmatched. The CDR3 region is CASSFTDSGQGASEQYF. In nucleotides, the CDR3 is TGCGCCAGCAGCTTCACGGATTCAGGACAGGGGGCGAGCGAGCAGTACTTC.

The V and J genes are TRBV28 and TRBJ2-7; D is perhaps TRBD2 (6 bases). The germline V and J ends were trimmed by 7 bases and 6 bases, with 19 bases remaining between them. There are 14 residues in the CDR3. Germline CDR1 is MDHEN and CDR2 is SYDVKM. The CDR3 protein is CASKPGDRGAEQYF. As DNA, the CDR3 is TGTGCCAGCAAACCGGGAGATCGGGGTGCCGAGCAGTACTTC.

The rearrangement links TRBV9 to TRBJ1-4; D gene uncertain. The germline CDR1 and CDR2 sequences are SGDLS and YYNGEE. The CDR3 extends over 16 amino acids. Trimming removed 0 bases from V and 0 bases from J, with 9 bases in between. DNA for the CDR3: TGTGCCAGCAGCGTAGCTGGTCACGCAACTAATGAAAAACTGTTTTTT. Amino acids: CASSVAGHATNEKLFF.

This chain connects TRBV6-5 to TRBJ1-4; a weak D match, TRBD1 (6 bases). The CDR3 extends over 14 amino acids. Germline values: CDR1 MNHEY, CDR2 SVGAGI. Trimming cost V 2 bases and J 7 bases, with 11 bases left between them. DNA for the CDR3: TGTGCCAGCAGTTACGCGAGGGGGACTGAAAAACTGTTTTTT. This encodes CASSYARGTEKLFF.

Of note for this clone: A much larger clone sits a single nucleotide away, making a read error possible. The chain couples TRBV19 to TRBJ2-7; D is unresolved. Germline V gene data show CDR1 as LNHDA and CDR2 as SQIVND (reference sequence). Deletions cut 7 bases from V and 6 bases from J, with 16 bases between. The CDR3 is made up of 13 amino acids. CDR3 region: CASNKGFRSEQYF. Here the CDR3 DNA reads TGTGCCAGTAATAAGGGATTCCGCAGCGAGCAGTACTTC.

V gene TRBV11-3 combines with J gene TRBJ2-1; TRBD2 agrees at 7 bases. The V segment lost 6 bases and the J segment 1 base; nucleotides outside the gene matches: 3. This CDR3 region has 14 residues. CDR1 SGHNT and CDR2 YENEEA come from the germline V gene. CDR3 region: CASSRGGSYNEQFF. As DNA, the CDR3 is TGTGCCAGCAGTCGGGGAGGGTCCTACAATGAGCAGTTCTTC.

This clone was observed a single time. A far larger clone is one base from this, pointing to a likely read error. This chain links TRBV7-9 with TRBJ1-1; D perhaps matches TRBD1 (5 bases). The CDR3 spans 15 residues. V was trimmed by 2 bases and J by 6 bases, leaving 16 bases between them. Per the germline V gene, CDR1 is SEHNR and CDR2 is FQNEAQ (reference sequence). The CDR3 nucleotides read TGTGCCAGCAGCTTAACTAGGGGTGGGGCGGCTGAAGCTTTCTTT. Translating it yields CASSLTRGGAAEAFF.

Worth noting for this clone: This probably arose from a read error, given a far larger clone one base away. V is TRBV15 and J is TRBJ1-1; D call uncertain. The CDR3 spans 14 residues. The germline V gene has CDR1 LNHNV and CDR2 YYDKDF (reference sequence). V was clipped by 0 bases and J by 1 base, with 6 bases between them. CDR3 in DNA: TGTGCCACCAGCAGAGATCTAGGGAACACTGAAGCTTTCTTT. Translating gives CATSRDLGNTEAFF.

The V gene is TRBV18, the J gene TRBJ1-5; D is unclear. CDR1 and CDR2 from the germline V gene are KGHSH and LQKENI. The CDR3 contains 14 residues. The V and J ends lost 6 bases and 1 base respectively, with 10 bases between them. The CDR3 protein is CASSLTESNQPQHF. The CDR3 DNA reads as TGTGCCAGCTCGCTAACAGAAAGCAATCAGCCCCAGCATTTT. Complete variable domain (other parts from reference TRBV18 and TRBJ1-5): NAGVMQNPRHLVRRRGQEARLRCSPMKGHSHVYWYRQLPEEGLKFMVYLQKENIIDESGMPKERFSAEFPKEGPSILRIQQVVRGDSAAYFCASSLTESNQPQHFGDGTRLSIL.

V usage is TRBV4-2 and J usage is TRBJ2-3; D gene uncertain. Trimming shortened V by 4 bases and J by 5 bases, and 13 bases separated the two germline ends. In germline, CDR1 is LGHNA, CDR2 YNFKEQ. The CDR3 runs 14 residues. CDR3 DNA sequence: TGTGCCAGCAGCCCCCCTGCATCGGGAGATACGCAGTATTTT. Its translation: CASSPPASGDTQYF.